Reported below is one TCR beta chain. The data are from a study of blood T cell repertoires in COVID-19. Study background: Acute-phase and convalescent COVID-19 samples originated in the United States, Italy and Spain. In each case, the material was cDNA or gDNA derived from T cells, B-cell-depleted T cells, or PBMCs.

From germline, CDR1 is SQVTM and CDR2 ANQGSEA. The CDR3 contains 14 residues. Losses at the gene ends were 4 bases for V and 5 bases for J; bases not matched to a gene: 6. Study processing details: It was from reference gene primer amplification that nucleated cell counts were estimated. The data were produced by immunoSEQ multiplex PCR, yet TCRdb's version contains in-frame clones alone and is incomplete. V, J and clone size derive from that table, while D and trimming were established from the DNA sequence. The sample yields about 35,000 clones, roughly four fifths seen once. This receptor was identified in a man of 80 years or more with active or convalescent COVID-19. The material sequenced was peripheral blood. The chain links TRBV29-1 to TRBJ2-2; TRBD2 matches at 8 bases. CDR3 sequence reads: CSVVAGGITGELFF. The DNA of the CDR3 is TGCAGCGTTGTTGCGGGAGGAATTACCGGGGAGCTGTTTTTT.